This T cell receptor beta chain was observed in a study of blood T cell repertoires in COVID-19. Donors of Cohort 3 who recovered were those that had two negative PCRs, clearance, or symptom resolution. TCRdb keeps only in-frame clones here, not all; method: immunoSEQ multiplex PCR. The data contain about 320,000 clones, around 90% of them seen just once; the ten biggest clones take up more than 8.5%. Germline CDR1 is LNHDA and CDR2 is SQIVND (reference sequence). V dropped 3 bases and J dropped 7; count of bases not matched to a gene: 19. This CDR3 contains 18 residues. The chain has TRBV19 and TRBJ2-7, with TRBD2 matching 9 bases. This clonotype originated in a woman aged 18-35 years who had recovered from COVID-19. The sequenced material came from PBMCs or T cells enriched from blood (not recorded which). The CDR3 DNA sequence: TGTGCCAGTAGTATTTCGAGTTGGCGGGAGGGATCTCAACGGGAGCAGTACTTC. Translated: CASSISSWREGSQREQYF.